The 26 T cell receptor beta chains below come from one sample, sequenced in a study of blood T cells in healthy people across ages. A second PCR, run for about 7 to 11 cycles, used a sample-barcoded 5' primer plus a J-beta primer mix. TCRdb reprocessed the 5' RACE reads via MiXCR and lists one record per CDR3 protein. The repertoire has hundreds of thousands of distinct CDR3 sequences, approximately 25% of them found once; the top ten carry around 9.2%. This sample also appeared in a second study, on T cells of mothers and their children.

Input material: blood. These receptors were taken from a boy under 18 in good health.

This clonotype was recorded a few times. CDR3: CASSGTDSRGYGYTF. The CDR3 coding sequence is TGTGCCAGCAGCGGGACGGACAGCCGAGGATATGGCTACACCTTC. The rearrangement joins TRBV9 to TRBJ1-2, with D perhaps TRBD1 (6 bases). The CDR3 is 15 amino acids. In germline, CDR1 is SGDLS, CDR2 YYNGEE. Trimming removed 3 bases from V and 5 bases from J, with 17 bases in between.

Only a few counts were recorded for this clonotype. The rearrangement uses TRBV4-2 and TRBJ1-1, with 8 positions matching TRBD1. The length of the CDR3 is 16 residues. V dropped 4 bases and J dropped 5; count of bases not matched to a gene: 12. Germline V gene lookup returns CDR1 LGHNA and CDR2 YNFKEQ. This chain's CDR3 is CASSLLSTGERTEAFF. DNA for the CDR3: TGTGCCAGCAGCCTCTTATCGACAGGGGAGAGGACTGAAGCTTTCTTT.

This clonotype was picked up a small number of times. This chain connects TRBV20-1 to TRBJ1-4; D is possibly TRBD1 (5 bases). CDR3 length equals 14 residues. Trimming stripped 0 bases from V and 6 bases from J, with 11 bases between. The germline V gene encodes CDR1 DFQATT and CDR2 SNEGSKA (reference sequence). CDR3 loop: CSAREGTTYEKLFF. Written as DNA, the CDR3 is TGCAGTGCTAGAGAGGGGACCACTTATGAAAAACTGTTTTTT.

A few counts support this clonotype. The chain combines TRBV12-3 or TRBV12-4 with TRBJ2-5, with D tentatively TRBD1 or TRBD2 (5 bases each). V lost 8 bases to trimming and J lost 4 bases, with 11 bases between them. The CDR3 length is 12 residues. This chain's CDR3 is CASGDGGETQYF. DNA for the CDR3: TGTGCCAGCGGAGATGGGGGAGAGACCCAGTACTTC.

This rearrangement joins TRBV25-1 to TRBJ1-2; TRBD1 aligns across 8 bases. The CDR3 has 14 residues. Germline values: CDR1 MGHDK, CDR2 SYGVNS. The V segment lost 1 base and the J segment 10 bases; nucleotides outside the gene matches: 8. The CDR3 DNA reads TGTGCCAGCAGTGAATTCTCGCAGGGGGCGGCCTACACCTTC. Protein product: CASSEFSQGAAYTF.

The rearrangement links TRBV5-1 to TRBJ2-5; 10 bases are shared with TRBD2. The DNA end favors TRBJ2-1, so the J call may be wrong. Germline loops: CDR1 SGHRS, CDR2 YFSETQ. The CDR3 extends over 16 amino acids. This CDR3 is CASSLGTSGAYNEQFF. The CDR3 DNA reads TGCGCCAGCAGCTTGGGGACTAGCGGAGCTTACAATGAGCAGTTCTTC.

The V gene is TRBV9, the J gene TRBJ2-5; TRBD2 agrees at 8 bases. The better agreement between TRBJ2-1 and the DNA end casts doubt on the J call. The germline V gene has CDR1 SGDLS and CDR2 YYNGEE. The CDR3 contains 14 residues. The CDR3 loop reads CASSVGSGDGEQFF. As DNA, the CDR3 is TGTGCCAGCAGCGTGGGTAGCGGGGACGGTGAGCAGTTCTTC.

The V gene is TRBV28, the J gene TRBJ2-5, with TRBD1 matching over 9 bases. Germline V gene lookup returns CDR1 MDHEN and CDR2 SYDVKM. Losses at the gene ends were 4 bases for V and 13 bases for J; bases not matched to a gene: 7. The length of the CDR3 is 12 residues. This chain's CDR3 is CASSSQPGQGYF. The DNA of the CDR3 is TGTGCCAGCAGTTCGCAACCGGGACAGGGGTACTTC.

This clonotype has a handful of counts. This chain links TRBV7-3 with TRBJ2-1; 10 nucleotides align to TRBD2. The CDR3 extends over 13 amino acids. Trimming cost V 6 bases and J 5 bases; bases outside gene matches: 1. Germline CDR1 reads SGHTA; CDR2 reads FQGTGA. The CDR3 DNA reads TGTGCCAGCAGAGGACTAGCGGACAATGAGCAGTTCTTC. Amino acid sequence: CASRGLADNEQFF.

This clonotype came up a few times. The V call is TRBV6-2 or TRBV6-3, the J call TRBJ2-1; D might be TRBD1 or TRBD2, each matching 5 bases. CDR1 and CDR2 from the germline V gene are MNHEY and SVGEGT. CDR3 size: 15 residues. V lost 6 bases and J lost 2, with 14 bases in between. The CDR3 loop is CASRLRGPPYNEQFF. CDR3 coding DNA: TGTGCCAGCAGACTCCGGGGCCCTCCCTACAATGAGCAGTTCTTC.

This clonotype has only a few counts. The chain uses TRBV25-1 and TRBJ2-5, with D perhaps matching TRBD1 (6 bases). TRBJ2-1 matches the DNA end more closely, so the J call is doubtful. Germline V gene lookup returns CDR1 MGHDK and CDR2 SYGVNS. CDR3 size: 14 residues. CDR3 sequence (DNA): TGTGCCAGCAGCACAGAGACAGGCGACGATGAGCAGTTCTTC. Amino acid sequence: CASSTETGDDEQFF.

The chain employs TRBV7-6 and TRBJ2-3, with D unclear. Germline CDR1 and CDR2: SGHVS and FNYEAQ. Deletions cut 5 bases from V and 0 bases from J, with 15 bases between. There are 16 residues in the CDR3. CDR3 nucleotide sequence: TGTGCCAGCAGCCCGATCCCAGGTCCTAGCACAGATACGCAGTATTTT. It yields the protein CASSPIPGPSTDTQYF.

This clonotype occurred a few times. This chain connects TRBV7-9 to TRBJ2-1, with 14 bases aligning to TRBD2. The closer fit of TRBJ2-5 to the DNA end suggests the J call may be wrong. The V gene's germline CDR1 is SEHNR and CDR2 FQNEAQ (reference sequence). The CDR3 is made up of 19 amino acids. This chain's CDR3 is CASTTRGTSGGPFVETQYF. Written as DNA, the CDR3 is TGTGCCAGCACCACACGAGGGACTAGCGGGGGTCCGTTTGTAGAGACCCAGTACTTC.

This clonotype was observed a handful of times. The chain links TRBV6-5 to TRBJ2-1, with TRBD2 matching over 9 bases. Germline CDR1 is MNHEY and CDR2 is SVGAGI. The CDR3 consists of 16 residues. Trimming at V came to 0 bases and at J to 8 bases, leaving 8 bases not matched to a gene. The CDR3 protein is CASSYSALAGPHEQFF. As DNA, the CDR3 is TGTGCCAGCAGTTACTCGGCACTAGCGGGTCCCCATGAGCAGTTCTTC.

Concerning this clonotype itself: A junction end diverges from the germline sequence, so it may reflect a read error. This CDR3 is CASSLLAGGPGELFF. The CDR3 DNA reads TGTGCTAGCAGCTTATTAGCGGGAGGCCCCGGGGAGCTGTTTTTT. The chain joins TRBV28 to TRBJ2-2, with 10 bases that match TRBD2. Germline CDR1 and CDR2: MDHEN and SYDVKM. CDR3 size: 15 residues.

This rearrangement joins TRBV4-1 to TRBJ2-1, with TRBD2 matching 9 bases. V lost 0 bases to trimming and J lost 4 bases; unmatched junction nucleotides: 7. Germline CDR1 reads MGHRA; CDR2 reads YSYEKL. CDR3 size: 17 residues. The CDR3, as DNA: TGCGCCAGCAGCCAAGAATGGACTAGCGTTATATACAATGAGCAGTTCTTC. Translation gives CASSQEWTSVIYNEQFF.

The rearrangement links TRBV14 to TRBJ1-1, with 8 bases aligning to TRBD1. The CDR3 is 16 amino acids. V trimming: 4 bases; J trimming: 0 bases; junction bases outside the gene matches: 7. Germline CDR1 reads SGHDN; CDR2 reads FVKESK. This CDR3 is CASSPPGGDMNTEAFF. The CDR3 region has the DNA TGTGCCAGCAGCCCCCCAGGGGGCGACATGAACACTGAAGCTTTCTTT.

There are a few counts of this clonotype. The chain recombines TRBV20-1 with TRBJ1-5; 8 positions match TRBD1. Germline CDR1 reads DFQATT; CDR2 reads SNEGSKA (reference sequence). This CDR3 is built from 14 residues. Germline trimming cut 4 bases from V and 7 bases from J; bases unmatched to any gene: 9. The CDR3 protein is CSAMRTGRGQPQHF. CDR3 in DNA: TGCAGTGCTATGCGGACAGGGAGAGGCCAGCCCCAGCATTTT.

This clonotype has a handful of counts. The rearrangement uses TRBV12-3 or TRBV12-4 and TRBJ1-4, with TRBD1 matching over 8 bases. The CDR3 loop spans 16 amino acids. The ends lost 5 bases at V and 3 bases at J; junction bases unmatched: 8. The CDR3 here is CASSPGGPGPNEKLFF. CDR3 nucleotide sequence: TGTGCCAGCAGTCCAGGGGGCCCAGGGCCTAATGAAAAACTGTTTTTT.

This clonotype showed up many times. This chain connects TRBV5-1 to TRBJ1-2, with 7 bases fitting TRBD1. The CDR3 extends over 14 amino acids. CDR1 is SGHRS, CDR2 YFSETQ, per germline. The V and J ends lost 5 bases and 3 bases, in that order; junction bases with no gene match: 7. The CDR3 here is CASRRTGGDYGYTF. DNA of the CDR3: TGCGCCAGCAGAAGGACAGGCGGGGACTATGGCTACACCTTC.

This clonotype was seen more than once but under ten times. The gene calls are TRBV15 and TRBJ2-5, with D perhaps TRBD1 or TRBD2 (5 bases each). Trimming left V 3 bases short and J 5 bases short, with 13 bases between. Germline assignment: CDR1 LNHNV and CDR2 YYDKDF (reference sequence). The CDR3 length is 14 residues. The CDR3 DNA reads TGTGCCACCAGCAGCCGGGACCAACAGGAGACCCAGTACTTC. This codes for CATSSRDQQETQYF.

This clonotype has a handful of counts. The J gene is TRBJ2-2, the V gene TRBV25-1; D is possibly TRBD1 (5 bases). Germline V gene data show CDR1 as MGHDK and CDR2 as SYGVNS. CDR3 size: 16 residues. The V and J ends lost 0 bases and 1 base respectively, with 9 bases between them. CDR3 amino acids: CASSEYDSLNTGELFF. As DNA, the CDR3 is TGTGCCAGCAGTGAATATGACAGCTTGAACACCGGGGAGCTGTTTTTT. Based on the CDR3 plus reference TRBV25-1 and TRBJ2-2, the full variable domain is EADIYQTPRYLVIGTGKKITLECSQTMGHDKMYWYQQDPGMELHLIHYSYGVNSTEKGDLSSESTVSRIRTEHFPLTLESARPSHTSQYLCASSEYDSLNTGELFFGEGSRLTVL.

CDR3 protein: CASVGTRSADTQYF. The CDR3 bases are TGTGCCAGCGTCGGGACTAGGAGCGCAGATACGCAGTATTTT. The V and J genes are TRBV2 and TRBJ2-3; 8 positions agree with TRBD2. The CDR3 runs 14 residues. Germline lookup yields CDR1 SNHLY and CDR2 FYNNEI. V lost 8 bases, J lost 4 bases, and 8 bases stayed unmatched.

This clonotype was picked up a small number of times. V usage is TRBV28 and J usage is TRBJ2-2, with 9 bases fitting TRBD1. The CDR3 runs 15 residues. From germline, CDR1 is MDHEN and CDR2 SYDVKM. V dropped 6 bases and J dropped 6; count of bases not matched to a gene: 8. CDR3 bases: TGTGCCAGCAGAGCGGACAGGGGAGGGTCCGGGGAGCTGTTTTTT. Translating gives CASRADRGGSGELFF.

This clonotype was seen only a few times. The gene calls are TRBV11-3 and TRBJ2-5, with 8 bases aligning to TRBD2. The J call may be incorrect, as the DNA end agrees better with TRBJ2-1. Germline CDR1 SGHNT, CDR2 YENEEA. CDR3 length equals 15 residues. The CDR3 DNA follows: TGTGCCAGCAGCACGCTCCCGGGGGGGCACAATGAGCAGTTCTTC. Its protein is CASSTLPGGHNEQFF.

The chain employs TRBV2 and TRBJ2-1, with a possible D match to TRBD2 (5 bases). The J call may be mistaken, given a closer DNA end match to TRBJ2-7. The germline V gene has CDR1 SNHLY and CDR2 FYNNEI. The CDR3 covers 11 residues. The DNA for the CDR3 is TGTGCCAGCGAGGGAACCTACGAGCAGTACTTC. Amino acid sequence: CASEGTYEQYF.